This TCR beta chain was observed in a study of blood T cell repertoires in COVID-19 (dated by TCRdb to 2020 to 2021). At the level of the whole study: The collaborator samples originated in the United States, Italy and Spain and spanned the acute and convalescent phases of COVID-19. A freely available public database, intended as a resource for researchers studying the immune response to SARS-CoV-2, is where the repertoires were released. Samples were obtained from the ongoing ImmuneRACE study (first 160 participants) and from over a thousand subjects provided by 6 global collaborators. The sample metadata nearly always contained a de-identified subject ID, COVID-19 status, age in years and sex. Where available, HLA class I and class II types were obtained from metadata supplied by the sample provider rather than from assay-based typing. The dataset comprised deeply sampled blood TCRbeta repertoires from subjects exposed to, actively infected with, or recovered from COVID-19. The prospective study material was composed of cDNA or gDNA derived from T cells, B-cell-depleted T cells, or PBMCs. Study-wide conclusions, independent of this receptor: How much clinical and demographic metadata was included differed by source and by participant, and the metadata was provided uncurated.

TCRbeta CDR3 regions were amplified from genomic DNA by means of the immunoSEQ Assay, a bias-controlled multiplex PCR. In the authors' own workflow: The number of nucleated cells in each sample was estimated from the amplification of reference gene primers within the assay. To quantify the absolute abundance of each unique TCRbeta CDR3 rearrangement, sequence reads were collapsed and filtered. For each sample, productive Simpson clonality was calculated as the square root of Simpson's diversity index over productive rearrangements. The table was pulled from immuneACCESS by TCRdb, which kept in-frame rearrangements only. Such tables lose some clones; where checked, under half of the loss comes from unresolved V genes, and the rest has no known cause. From that table come the V and J calls and clone size; the DNA was used to work out D and trimming. Here the sample has under 200,000 clones; about 90% occur a single time. Around 2.7% of the sample belongs to the ten largest clones.

Whole blood was collected in K2EDTA tubes by collaborating institutions according to the institutions' own protocols. For TCRbeta analysis, collaborators shipped samples in one of three forms: frozen whole blood, isolated PBMCs, or DNA extracted from either of those sample types. Regarding this clone: The target of this receptor is not known. No much larger clone is present one base from it, and per-base qualities are unavailable.

The cysteine opens and the phenylalanine closes a CDR3 of 14 amino acids. Kept here is only the CDR3 DNA, which spans 42 bases and is read in frame from base 1. Trimming leaves V shorter by 5 bases and J shorter by 3 bases, with the junction holding 4 bases beyond the gene matches. Taken from the germline V gene, the CDR1 and CDR2 loops are MNHEY and SVGAGI. This TCR came from a man between 35 and 55 years old with active or convalescent COVID-19. The sample comprised peripheral blood. The sequence is built from TRBV6-5 and TRBJ1-2; the junction holds 9 bases that match TRBD1. The DNA sequence is given as TGTGCCAGCAGTCCGGGGACAGGGCACTATGGCTACACCTTC. This gives the protein CASSPGTGHYGYTF.